The present T cell receptor (beta chain) was sequenced within a study of blood T cell repertoires in COVID-19. Study overall: Researchers got acute and convalescent COVID-19 samples from the United States, Italy and Spain.

This CDR3 has 14 amino acids. The V segment lost 4 bases and the J segment 5 bases; nucleotides outside the gene matches: 7. Per germline, CDR1 SGHKS and CDR2 YYEKEE (reference sequence). Clones were read by immunoSEQ multiplex PCR, and TCRdb kept only the in-frame ones, dropping some. The sample carries roughly 200,000 clones, approximately 84% recorded once. Sequenced sample: peripheral blood. The sequence was obtained from a middle-aged man with active or convalescent COVID-19. V usage is TRBV5-5 and J usage is TRBJ2-7; TRBD1 matches 9 bases. The CDR3 here is CASSPWDRAHEQYF. The CDR3, as DNA: TGTGCCAGCAGCCCCTGGGACAGGGCCCACGAGCAGTACTTC.